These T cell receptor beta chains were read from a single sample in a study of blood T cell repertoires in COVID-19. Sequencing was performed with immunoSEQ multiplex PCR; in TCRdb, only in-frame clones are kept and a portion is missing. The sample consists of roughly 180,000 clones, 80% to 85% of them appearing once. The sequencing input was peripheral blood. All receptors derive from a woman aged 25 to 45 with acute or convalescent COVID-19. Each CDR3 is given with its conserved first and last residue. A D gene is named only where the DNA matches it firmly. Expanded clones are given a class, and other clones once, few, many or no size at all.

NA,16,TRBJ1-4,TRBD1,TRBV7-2,CASSLGRQGANEKLFF,TGTGCCAGCAGCTTAGGACGACAGGGAGCTAATGAAAAACTGTTTTTT
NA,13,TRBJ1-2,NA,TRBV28,CASSIRGPSGYTF,TGTGCCAGCAGTATTAGGGGTCCCAGTGGCTACACCTTC
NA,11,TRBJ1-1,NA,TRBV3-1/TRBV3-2,CASLPFTEAFF,TGTGCCAGCCTACCTTTCACTGAAGCTTTCTTT
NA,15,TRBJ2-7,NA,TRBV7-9,CASSLEGGPWDEQYF,TGTGCCAGCAGCTTAGAGGGGGGGCCCTGGGACGAGCAGTACTTC
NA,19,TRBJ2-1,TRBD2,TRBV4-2,CASSQAVAVGLAGVYEQFF,TGTGCCAGCAGCCAGGCGGTTGCGGTAGGACTAGCGGGAGTTTATGAGCAGTTCTTC
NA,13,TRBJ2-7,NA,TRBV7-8,CASSAQTGYEQYF,TGTGCCAGCAGCGCCCAAACAGGCTACGAGCAGTACTTC
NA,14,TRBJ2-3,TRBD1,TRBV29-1,CSAGTGVLTDTQYF,TGCAGCGCCGGGACAGGGGTGCTCACAGATACGCAGTATTTT
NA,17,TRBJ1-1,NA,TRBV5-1,CASSSGRDSISSAEAFF,TGCGCCAGCAGCTCGGGAAGGGATAGTATAAGTTCGGCTGAAGCTTTCTTT
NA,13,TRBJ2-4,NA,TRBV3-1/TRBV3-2,CASSQIRAGIQYF,TGTGCCAGCAGCCAGATAAGGGCGGGCATTCAGTACTTC
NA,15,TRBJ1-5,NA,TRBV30,CAWSAIDSLNQPQHF,TGTGCCTGGAGTGCAATCGACAGCCTCAATCAGCCCCAGCATTTT
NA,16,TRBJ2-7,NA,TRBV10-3,CAISDSSAGRIYEQYF,TGTGCCATCAGTGATTCTTCCGCCGGCAGGATCTACGAGCAGTACTTC
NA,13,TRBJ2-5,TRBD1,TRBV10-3,CAISDRGQETQYF,TGTGCCATCAGTGACAGGGGGCAAGAGACCCAGTACTTC
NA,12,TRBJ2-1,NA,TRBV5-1,CASSFQGYEQFF,TGCGCCAGCAGCTTTCAGGGCTATGAGCAGTTCTTC
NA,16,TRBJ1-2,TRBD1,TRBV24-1,CATSARPGQGATGYTF,TGTGCCACCAGTGCGCGCCCGGGACAGGGGGCTACTGGCTACACCTTC
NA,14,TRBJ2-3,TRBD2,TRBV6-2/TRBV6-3,CASSRTSLADTQYF,TGTGCCAGCAGCCGGACTAGCCTGGCAGATACGCAGTATTTT
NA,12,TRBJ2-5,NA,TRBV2,CASCRGLETQYF,TGTGCCAGCTGTAGAGGGTTAGAGACCCAGTACTTC
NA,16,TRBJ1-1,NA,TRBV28,CASSARMGGGGTEAFF,TGTGCCAGCAGTGCCAGAATGGGGGGCGGGGGCACTGAAGCTTTCTTT
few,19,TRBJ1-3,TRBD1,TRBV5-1,CASSLEGQGGLFSGNTIYF,TGCGCCAGCAGCTTGGAGGGACAGGGAGGTCTATTCTCTGGAAACACCATATATTTT
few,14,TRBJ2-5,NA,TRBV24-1,CATSDERDQETQYF,TGTGCCACCAGTGACGAGCGCGACCAGGAGACCCAGTACTTC
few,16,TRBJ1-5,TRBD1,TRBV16,CASSQSSAGGSQPQHF,TGTGCCAGCAGCCAATCTTCGGCAGGGGGTAGCCAGCCCCAGCATTTT
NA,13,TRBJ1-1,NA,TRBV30,CAWSVRFQTEAFF,TGTGCCTGGAGTGTACGATTTCAGACTGAAGCTTTCTTT
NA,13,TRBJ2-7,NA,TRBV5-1,CASSRDGGVEQYF,TGCGCCAGCAGCCGGGACGGGGGAGTCGAGCAGTACTTC
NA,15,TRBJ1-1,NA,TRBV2,CASSDLGGVGTEAFF,TGTGCCAGCAGTGACTTGGGAGGGGTAGGGACTGAAGCTTTCTTT
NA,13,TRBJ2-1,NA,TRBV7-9,CASSPSGGGGGFF,TGTGCCAGCAGCCCCTCGGGGGGCGGAGGAGGATTCTTC
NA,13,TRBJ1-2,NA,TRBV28,CASSLAGHYGYTF,TGTGCCAGCAGTTTAGCAGGGCACTATGGCTACACCTTC
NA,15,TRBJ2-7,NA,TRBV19,CASSLMGASSYEQYF,TGTGCCAGTAGTCTCATGGGGGCCAGCTCCTACGAGCAGTACTTC
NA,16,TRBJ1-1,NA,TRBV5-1,CASSPGSGGPRTEAFF,TGCGCCAGCAGCCCCGGATCGGGGGGACCGAGGACTGAAGCTTTCTTT
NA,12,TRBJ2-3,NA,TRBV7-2,CASSLAARTQYF,TGTGCCAGCAGCTTAGCGGCACGTACGCAGTATTTT
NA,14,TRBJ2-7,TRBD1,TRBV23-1,CASSLRGPTYEQYF,TGCGCCAGCAGTCTTAGGGGGCCCACCTACGAGCAGTACTTC
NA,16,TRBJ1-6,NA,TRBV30,CAWRLGGSLFDSPLHF,TGTGCCTGGAGACTCGGGGGATCGCTATTCGATTCACCCCTCCACTTT
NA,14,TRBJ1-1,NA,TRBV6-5,CASRVRTYYVRAFF,TGTGCCAGCAGAGTACGAACATACTACGTCCGTGCTTTCTTT
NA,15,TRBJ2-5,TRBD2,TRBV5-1,CASSPGTSGGETQYF,TGCGCCAGCAGCCCTGGGACTAGCGGGGGAGAGACCCAGTACTTC
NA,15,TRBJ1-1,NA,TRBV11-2,CASSLEGGGRYEAFF,TGTGCCAGCAGCTTAGAGGGCGGAGGGCGTTATGAAGCTTTCTTT
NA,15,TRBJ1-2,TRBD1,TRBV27,CASSKLQGLSYGYTF,TGTGCCAGCAGTAAATTACAGGGGTTGTCCTATGGCTACACCTTC
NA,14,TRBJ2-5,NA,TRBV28,CASSSPAVVETQYF,TGTGCCAGCAGTTCCCCGGCGGTCGTGGAGACCCAGTACTTC
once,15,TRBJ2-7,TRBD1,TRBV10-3,CAISEPGQGAYEQYF,TGTGCCATCAGTGAACCGGGACAGGGGGCTTACGAGCAGTACTTC
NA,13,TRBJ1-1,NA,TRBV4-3,CASSQGGRGGAFF,TGCGCCAGCAGCCAAGGTGGGAGGGGAGGTGCTTTCTTT
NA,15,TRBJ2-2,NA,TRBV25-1,CASSESKSGTGELFF,TGTGCCAGCAGTGAATCCAAAAGCGGCACCGGGGAGCTGTTTTTT
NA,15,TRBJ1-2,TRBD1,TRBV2,CASMGQGPIGYGYTF,TGTGCCAGCATGGGACAGGGGCCCATAGGCTATGGCTACACCTTC
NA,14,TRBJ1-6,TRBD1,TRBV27,CASSPGQGYSPLHF,TGTGCCAGCAGCCCGGGACAGGGATATTCACCCCTCCACTTT
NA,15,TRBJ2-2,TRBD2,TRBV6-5,CASSTGTSLVRELFF,TGTGCCAGCAGCACCGGGACTAGCTTGGTACGGGAGCTGTTTTTT
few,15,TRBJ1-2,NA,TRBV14,CASTLRRALDEGYTF,TGTGCCAGCACCCTCCGCAGGGCTTTGGATGAGGGCTACACCTTC
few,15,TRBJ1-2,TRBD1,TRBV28,CASSRTQTGRGGYTF,TGTGCCAGCAGCAGAACCCAGACAGGGAGAGGAGGCTACACCTTC
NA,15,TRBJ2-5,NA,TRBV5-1,CASSLARGGRETQYF,TGCGCCAGCAGCTTGGCTAGAGGGGGAAGAGAGACCCAGTACTTC
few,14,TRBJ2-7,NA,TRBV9,CASSVGISDHEQYF,TGTGCCAGCAGCGTAGGCATTAGCGACCACGAGCAGTACTTC
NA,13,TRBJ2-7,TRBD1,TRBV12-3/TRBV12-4,CASRRTGAYEQYF,TGTGCCAGCCGACGGACAGGGGCCTACGAGCAGTACTTC
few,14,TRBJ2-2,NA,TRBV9,CASSVETDTGELFF,TGTGCCAGCAGCGTAGAAACAGACACCGGGGAGCTGTTTTTT
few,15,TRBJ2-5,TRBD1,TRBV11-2,CASSSFLGQQETQYF,TGTGCCAGCAGCAGTTTCTTGGGACAGCAAGAGACCCAGTACTTC
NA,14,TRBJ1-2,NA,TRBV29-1,CSVEGAGWAHGYTF,TGCAGCGTTGAAGGAGCAGGGTGGGCGCATGGCTACACCTTC
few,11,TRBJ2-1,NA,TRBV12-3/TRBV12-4,CASSFGNEQFF,TGTGCCAGCAGTTTCGGCAATGAGCAGTTCTTC
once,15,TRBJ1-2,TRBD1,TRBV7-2,CASSLLGQTPYGYTF,TGTGCCAGCAGCTTGCTGGGACAGACACCCTATGGCTACACCTTC
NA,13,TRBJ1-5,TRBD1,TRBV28,CASRGQGYQPQHF,TGTGCCAGCAGGGGACAGGGGTATCAGCCCCAGCATTTT
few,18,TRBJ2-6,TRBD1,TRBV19,CASSRPGQGYSGANVLTF,TGTGCCAGTAGTAGACCCGGACAGGGTTACTCTGGGGCCAACGTCCTGACTTTC
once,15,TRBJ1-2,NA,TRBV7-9,CASSLDPSFNYGYTF,TGTGCCAGCAGCTTAGATCCTTCTTTTAACTATGGCTACACCTTC
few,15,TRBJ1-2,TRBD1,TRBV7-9,CASSLWTGPHIGYTF,TGTGCCAGCAGCTTATGGACAGGCCCCCATATCGGCTACACCTTC
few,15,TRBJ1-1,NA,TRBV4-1,CASSRPGQLNTEAFF,TGCGCCAGCAGCCGCCCCGGACAGTTGAACACTGAAGCTTTCTTT
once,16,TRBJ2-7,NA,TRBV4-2,CASSQGRGRGRYEQYF,TGTGCCAGCAGTCAGGGTCGCGGTCGGGGGAGGTACGAGCAGTACTTC